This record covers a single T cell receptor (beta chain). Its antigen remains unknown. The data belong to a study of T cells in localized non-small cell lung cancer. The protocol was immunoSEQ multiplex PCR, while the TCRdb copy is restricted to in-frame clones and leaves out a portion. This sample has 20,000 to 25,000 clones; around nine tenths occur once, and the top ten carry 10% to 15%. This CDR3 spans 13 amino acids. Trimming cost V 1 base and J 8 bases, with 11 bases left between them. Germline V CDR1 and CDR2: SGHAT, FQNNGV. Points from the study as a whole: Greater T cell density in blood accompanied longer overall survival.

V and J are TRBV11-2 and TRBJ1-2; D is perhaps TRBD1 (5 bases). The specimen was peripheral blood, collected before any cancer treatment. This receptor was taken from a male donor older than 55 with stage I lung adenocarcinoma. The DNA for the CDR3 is TGTGCCAGCAGCTTAGCGGGGCCCGGGGGCTACACCTTC. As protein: CASSLAGPGGYTF.